Below, 26 T cell receptor beta chains from the same sample are listed, as sequenced in a study of vaccination and CD4 T cells after COVID-19. Treatment here: roughly ten-day PBMC culture with coronavirus spike peptide pools or control peptides (ViraFEST assay). Researchers used the Oncomine TCR Beta short-read assay to sequence DNA from cultured CD4+ T cells. TCRdb reprocessed the PCR reads with MiXCR, giving one entry per CDR3 protein. The sample carries roughly 12,000 distinct CDR3 sequences, 76% recorded once. Antigens of these TCRs are unknown. Specimen: CD4+ T cells from blood, cultured in vitro. These receptors came from a human donor who had recovered from COVID-19.

This clonotype occurred once. The J gene is TRBJ2-7, the V gene TRBV14, with TRBD1 identical over 8 bases. CDR1 and CDR2 from the germline V gene are SGHDN and FVKESK. Trimming cost V 4 bases and J 3 bases; bases outside gene matches: 8. The CDR3 extends over 15 amino acids. In DNA form, the CDR3 reads TGTGCCAGCAGCCCCCCCGGGACAGGATTCTACGAGCAGTACTTC. Its protein is CASSPPGTGFYEQYF.

V usage is TRBV20-1 and J usage is TRBJ1-1; D remains unclear. V lost 4 bases, J lost 0 bases, and 6 bases lay in between. CDR1 DFQATT and CDR2 SNEGSKA come from the germline V gene (reference sequence). CDR3 size: 12 residues. The CDR3 reads CSAIYMNTEAFF. DNA of the CDR3: TGCAGTGCTATATATATGAACACTGAAGCTTTCTTT.

The genes are TRBV7-2 and TRBJ2-2, with D unclear. CDR1 SGHTA and CDR2 FQGNSA come from the germline V gene. Trimming took off 0 bases at V and 4 bases at J, with 6 bases between the two ends. The CDR3 runs 14 residues. In nucleotides, the CDR3 is TGTGCCAGCAGCTTAGCCCGGGCCACCGGGGAGCTGTTTTTT. This gives the protein CASSLARATGELFF.

This sequence joins TRBV28 and TRBJ1-2; D gene ambiguous. The CDR3 runs to 12 residues. The germline V gene encodes CDR1 MDHEN and CDR2 SYDVKM. Trimming removed 6 bases from V and 6 bases from J, with 11 bases in between. The CDR3 nucleotides read TGTGCCAGCAGACTTCAGTTTCATGGCTACACCTTC. Its protein product is CASRLQFHGYTF.

V and J are TRBV6-5 and TRBJ1-5; the match to TRBD1 covers 7 bases. Trimming took 0 bases from V and 0 from J; bases not matched to a gene: 5. The germline V gene has CDR1 MNHEY and CDR2 SVGAGI. The CDR3 spans 17 residues. CDR3 region: CASSYSGGAGSNQPQHF. CDR3 bases: TGTGCCAGCAGTTACTCAGGGGGCGCAGGTAGCAATCAGCCCCAGCATTTT.

The CDR3 bases are TGCAGTGCTAGAGACCCCCACGCCGCGACAGGGGGATCGGGTGAGCAGTTCTTC. Protein: CSARDPHAATGGSGEQFF. The chain links TRBV20-1 to TRBJ2-1; 9 bases match TRBD1. V trimming: 0 bases; J trimming: 9 bases; junction bases outside the gene matches: 18. Per the germline V gene, CDR1 is DFQATT and CDR2 is SNEGSKA (reference sequence). The CDR3 totals 18 residues.

This clonotype showed up just a few times. The chain joins TRBV20-1 to TRBJ2-2; 13 bases are a match to TRBD2. The CDR3 is made up of 19 amino acids. V shed 3 bases and J 4 bases; nucleotides not matched to a gene: 14. Germline V gives CDR1 DFQATT, CDR2 SNEGSKA (reference sequence). In DNA, the CDR3 is TGCAGTGCTAGCCGTCTCGGACTAGCGGGAGAGGGTGGCACCGGGGAGCTGTTTTTT. Translation gives CSASRLGLAGEGGTGELFF.

The chain carries TRBV12-3 or TRBV12-4 and TRBJ1-5; TRBD1 might be the D (6 bases). V was shortened by 7 bases and J by 9 bases, with 28 bases between the two germline ends. The length of the CDR3 is 17 residues. CDR3 in amino acids: CASTPRSGDTPPWPQHF. In DNA form, the CDR3 reads TGTGCCAGCACCCCCCGAAGTGGGGACACACCACCTTGGCCCCAGCATTTT.

There are a few counts of this clonotype. The genes are TRBV20-1 and TRBJ1-6, with a tentative D call TRBD1 (6 bases). The CDR3 length is 14 residues. The V and J ends lost 4 bases and 13 bases respectively, with 20 bases between them. Germline values: CDR1 DFQATT, CDR2 SNEGSKA (reference sequence). The CDR3 DNA reads TGCAGTGCTACACAAAGGGGTAGGGGACATCCCCTCCACTTT. Protein sequence: CSATQRGRGHPLHF.

V and J are TRBV11-3 and TRBJ2-7; 7 bases are shared with TRBD1. This CDR3 is 13 amino acids long. From germline, CDR1 is SGHNT and CDR2 YENEEA. V lost 6 bases to trimming and J lost 5 bases; unmatched junction nucleotides: 7. CDR3 protein: CASSLTGDHEQYF. The CDR3 DNA follows: TGTGCCAGCAGTCTTACAGGGGACCACGAGCAGTACTTC.

The gene calls are TRBV24-1 and TRBJ1-5, with a possible D match to TRBD1 (6 bases). The CDR3 loop spans 15 amino acids. Per the germline V gene, CDR1 is KGHDR and CDR2 is SFDVKD. Trimming left V 2 bases short and J 7 bases short, with 14 bases between. The CDR3 protein is CATSDCTGRVQPQHF. The CDR3 DNA sequence: TGTGCCACCAGTGATTGCACAGGGCGGGTACAGCCCCAGCATTTT.

This chain connects TRBV30 to TRBJ1-2, with D possibly being TRBD1 (5 bases). V was clipped by 0 bases and J by 4 bases, with 15 bases between them. The CDR3 loop spans 15 amino acids. Looked up from germline, CDR1 is GTSNPN and CDR2 is SVGIG (reference sequence). The CDR3 here is CAWSVPRDAPYGYTF. CDR3 nucleotide sequence: TGTGCCTGGAGTGTACCCCGGGACGCGCCCTATGGCTACACCTTC.

A single count supports this clonotype. V usage is TRBV6-2 or TRBV6-3 and J usage is TRBJ1-1, with D possibly TRBD1 on 5 matching bases. The CDR3 contains 16 residues. Between the trimmed V and J ends, which lost 5 bases and 6 bases, there was a span of 22 bases. The germline gives CDR1 MNHEY, CDR2 SVGEGT. The CDR3 DNA is TGTGCCAGCAGTCCTGGACTCTGGAGGGGCGGCGCTGAAGCTTTCTTT. It codes for CASSPGLWRGGAEAFF.

The rearrangement joins TRBV18 to TRBJ1-2; 10 nucleotides line up with TRBD1. This CDR3 contains 15 residues. V shed 4 bases and J 8 bases; nucleotides not matched to a gene: 10. Germline CDR1 reads KGHSH; CDR2 reads LQKENI. The CDR3 DNA reads as TGTGCCAGCTCACTGAGACAGGGGGCGGACATCGGCTACACCTTC. Protein: CASSLRQGADIGYTF.

The rearrangement links TRBV20-1 to TRBJ2-5; a weak D match, TRBD1 (5 bases). The V and J ends lost 7 bases and 7 bases respectively, with 13 bases between them. The CDR3 runs to 11 residues. Germline V CDR1 and CDR2: DFQATT, SNEGSKA (reference sequence). The CDR3 DNA reads as TGCAGTGGCCAGGGCTTGTCGACCCAGTACTTC. Its protein product is CSGQGLSTQYF.

The gene calls are TRBV12-3 or TRBV12-4 and TRBJ1-2; possibly TRBD1 for D (5 bases). Trimming took off 8 bases at V and 7 bases at J, with 20 bases between the two ends. The CDR3 is 14 residues long. This CDR3 is CASAHLQGSRGYTF. The CDR3 region has the DNA TGTGCCAGCGCCCACCTCCAGGGTTCTCGTGGCTACACCTTC.

The chain is built from TRBV20-1 and TRBJ2-3, with 7 bases identical to TRBD2. Germline V lookup: CDR1 DFQATT, CDR2 SNEGSKA (reference sequence). J gave up 5 bases and V 5 bases, and 13 bases lay outside the gene matches. The length of the CDR3 is 15 residues. Here the CDR3 DNA reads TGCAGTGCTTCTCCTCTGGCGGGGGAGGTAGATACGCAGTATTTT. This codes for CSASPLAGEVDTQYF.

The CDR3 is CASSIPDSFNQPQHF. The DNA for the CDR3 is TGTGCCAGCAGTATTCCGGACAGCTTCAATCAGCCCCAGCATTTT. The V call is TRBV6-1, the J call TRBJ1-5; the D gene is possibly TRBD1 (6 bases). Germline CDR1 is MNHNS and CDR2 is SASEGT. Trimming took 5 bases from V and 3 from J, leaving 14 bases between them. This CDR3 contains 15 residues.

V and J are TRBV24-1 and TRBJ1-5; unclear D gene. Germline lookup yields CDR1 KGHDR and CDR2 SFDVKD. The CDR3 contains 10 residues. Trimming stripped 12 bases from V and 6 bases from J, with 8 bases between. The CDR3 DNA follows: TGTGCCGCAAACAGTCAGCCCCAGCATTTT. Protein: CAANSQPQHF.

This chain links TRBV19 with TRBJ2-3, with 11 bases aligning to TRBD2. The V and J ends lost 4 bases and 3 bases, in that order; junction bases with no gene match: 6. Germline assignment: CDR1 LNHDA and CDR2 SQIVND (reference sequence). CDR3 length: 16 residues. CDR3 protein: CASSRLAGLRTDTQYF. The CDR3 DNA follows: TGTGCCAGTAGTAGACTAGCGGGACTCCGTACAGATACGCAGTATTTT.

Here the CDR3 reads CASSYAGSNPRTF. In DNA, the CDR3 is TGTGCCAGCAGTTACGCAGGGAGCAACCCAAGGACCTTC. The V call is TRBV6-5, the J call TRBJ1-2; weak D call: TRBD1 (5 bases). The CDR3 spans 13 residues. Germline V gives CDR1 MNHEY, CDR2 SVGAGI. Trimming took 2 bases from V and 14 from J, leaving 18 bases between them.

This clonotype was seen just once. The genes are TRBV6-5 and TRBJ1-2; possibly TRBD1 for D (5 bases). V lost 4 bases, J lost 3 bases, and 9 bases lay in between. Germline CDR1 reads MNHEY; CDR2 reads SVGAGI. There are 13 residues in the CDR3. CDR3 nucleotides: TGTGCCAGCAGTTTGGCGGGGGACTATGGCTACACCTTC. Its translation is CASSLAGDYGYTF.

This chain joins TRBV27 and TRBJ2-3; D is unresolved. Germline CDR1 and CDR2: MNHEY and SMNVEV (reference sequence). CDR3 size: 12 residues. Trimming pared 6 bases from V and 10 bases from J, leaving 14 bases between. The CDR3 is CASSAPQGAQYF. Here the CDR3 DNA reads TGTGCCAGCAGCGCCCCCCAAGGAGCGCAGTATTTT.

The chain carries TRBV6-2 or TRBV6-3 and TRBJ2-3; 10 nucleotides agree with TRBD2. The germline V gene encodes CDR1 MNHEY and CDR2 SVGEGT. This CDR3 has 16 residues. Trimming took 0 bases from V and 8 from J; bases not matched to a gene: 8. In DNA, the CDR3 is TGTGCCAGCAGTTACTCGCAGCGGGAGGGCCAAGGTACGCAGTATTTT. Its protein is CASSYSQREGQGTQYF.

V is TRBV24-1 and J is TRBJ2-7; D is possibly TRBD2 (6 bases). In germline, CDR1 is KGHDR, CDR2 SFDVKD. With 4 bases removed from V and 4 bases from J, the gap between germline ends came to 16 bases. The CDR3 has 15 residues. CDR3 residues: CATSDSRRRDYEQYF. DNA for the CDR3: TGTGCCACCAGTGACTCAAGAAGGAGGGATTACGAGCAGTACTTC.

V and J are TRBV6-1 and TRBJ1-5; 11 bases map to TRBD1. The CDR3 contains 16 residues. J gave up 9 bases and V 6 bases, and 13 bases lay outside the gene matches. Germline V gene lookup returns CDR1 MNHNS and CDR2 SASEGT. The CDR3 coding sequence is TGTGCCAGCAGAAAGGACTTCCGGGACAGGGGGTCGCCCCAGCATTTT. Encoded protein: CASRKDFRDRGSPQHF.